These T cell receptor beta chains were read from a single sample in a study of T-cell memory formation after mild COVID-19. TCRdb itself ran the 5' RACE reads through MiXCR, one entry per CDR3 protein. Found here are 560,000 or so distinct CDR3 sequences, around 15% of them singletons; the top ten hold roughly 7.7%. The sequenced material came from PBMCs or a T cell subset sorted from them (not recorded which). The origin of the receptors is an adult woman who had mild COVID-19 (a few samples of this study predate the infection). Cell type and time point are not known. CDR3s include the opening cysteine and the closing phenylalanine or tryptophan. A D gene is named only where the DNA matches it firmly. The size field is filled for only some rows; it gives once, few, many or a size class.

d_call: .; v_call: TRBV27; clone_size: .; j_call: TRBJ2-7; cdr3_nt: TGTGCCAGCAGTTCGTGGGACTCGACTGGTCCCGAGCAGTACTTC; cdr3_aa: CASSSWDSTGPEQYF
d_call: .; v_call: TRBV6-6; clone_size: .; j_call: TRBJ2-3; cdr3_nt: TGTGCCAGCAGTTCGCCGTCCCTCACAGATACGCAGTATTTT; cdr3_aa: CASSSPSLTDTQYF
d_call: .; v_call: TRBV30; clone_size: .; j_call: TRBJ1-2; cdr3_nt: TGTGCCTGGGACGGCTATGGCTACACCTTC; cdr3_aa: CAWDGYGYTF
d_call: .; v_call: TRBV25-1; clone_size: many; j_call: TRBJ2-7; cdr3_nt: TGTGCCAGCAGTGTGGCGGGTAGCTCCTACGAGCAGTACTTC; cdr3_aa: CASSVAGSSYEQYF
d_call: .; v_call: TRBV2; clone_size: .; j_call: TRBJ2-3; cdr3_nt: TGTGCCAGCAGTGTACAGGGTATCCACACAGATACGCAGTATTTT; cdr3_aa: CASSVQGIHTDTQYF
d_call: .; v_call: TRBV11-2; clone_size: few; j_call: TRBJ1-4; cdr3_nt: TGTGCCAGCAGCTCACCGGGTTGGGAAAAACTGTTTTTT; cdr3_aa: CASSSPGWEKLFF
d_call: .; v_call: TRBV2; clone_size: once; j_call: TRBJ1-6; cdr3_nt: TGTGCCAGCAGGCGAGGGGGCTATAATTCACCCCTCCACTTT; cdr3_aa: CASRRGGYNSPLHF
d_call: TRBD1; v_call: TRBV6-5; clone_size: .; j_call: TRBJ2-7; cdr3_nt: TGTGCCAGCAGTTACCAACAGGGGTTTGCCTACGAGCAGTACTTC; cdr3_aa: CASSYQQGFAYEQYF
d_call: TRBD1; v_call: TRBV3-1; clone_size: few; j_call: TRBJ1-3; cdr3_nt: TGTGCCAGCAGTGGACAGGTCTCTGGAAACACCATATATTTT; cdr3_aa: CASSGQVSGNTIYF
d_call: .; v_call: TRBV5-1; clone_size: few; j_call: TRBJ1-2; cdr3_nt: TGCGCCAGCAGCTTGGTTTCCCAGGGAGGCTATGGCTACACCTTC; cdr3_aa: CASSLVSQGGYGYTF
d_call: .; v_call: TRBV15; clone_size: few; j_call: TRBJ2-3; cdr3_nt: TGTGCCACCAGCGGGGGGGCACATCCCGATACGCAGTATTTT; cdr3_aa: CATSGGAHPDTQYF
d_call: TRBD1; v_call: TRBV12-3/TRBV12-4; clone_size: .; j_call: TRBJ2-4; cdr3_nt: TGTGCCAGCAGTTTATTTCGGACAGGGGGCGCAGACATTCAGTACTTC; cdr3_aa: CASSLFRTGGADIQYF
d_call: .; v_call: TRBV12-3/TRBV12-4; clone_size: .; j_call: TRBJ1-2; cdr3_nt: TGTGCCAGCGCTCATACTGCGACTAACTATGGCTACACCTTC; cdr3_aa: CASAHTATNYGYTF
d_call: TRBD1; v_call: TRBV7-9; clone_size: few; j_call: TRBJ1-6; cdr3_nt: TGTGCCAGCACCAAGGAAGGGGGCAATAATTCACCCCTCCACTTT; cdr3_aa: CASTKEGGNNSPLHF
d_call: TRBD2; v_call: TRBV4-3; clone_size: few; j_call: TRBJ2-1; cdr3_nt: TGCGCCAGCAGCCAAGGGGGAGGGCCCGATGAGCAGTTCTTC; cdr3_aa: CASSQGGGPDEQFF
d_call: .; v_call: TRBV2; clone_size: .; j_call: TRBJ2-5; cdr3_nt: TGTGCCAGCAGTGAAGCCAGGAGGGGGCGGCAGGAGACCCAGTACTTC; cdr3_aa: CASSEARRGRQETQYF
d_call: .; v_call: TRBV15; clone_size: .; j_call: TRBJ2-5; cdr3_nt: TGTGCCACCACCGACCCTCTTCGGCTGGAGACCCAGTACTTC; cdr3_aa: CATTDPLRLETQYF
d_call: .; v_call: TRBV2; clone_size: .; j_call: TRBJ2-1; cdr3_nt: TGTGCCAGCAGCGATGGGGGGGCTACCTACAATGAGCAGTTCTTC; cdr3_aa: CASSDGGATYNEQFF
d_call: TRBD2; v_call: TRBV7-9; clone_size: .; j_call: TRBJ2-7; cdr3_nt: TGTGCCAGCAGCGCGCGGGAGGGACTAGCGGAATACGAGCAGTACTTC; cdr3_aa: CASSAREGLAEYEQYF
d_call: TRBD1; v_call: TRBV9; clone_size: few; j_call: TRBJ1-1; cdr3_nt: TGTGCCAGCAGCGTACTTCATACAGGGGAGACTGAAGCTTTCTTT; cdr3_aa: CASSVLHTGETEAFF
d_call: TRBD1; v_call: TRBV14; clone_size: few; j_call: TRBJ2-1; cdr3_nt: TGTGCCAGCAGCCTTGGGACAGGGACGTTCAATGAGCAGTTCTTC; cdr3_aa: CASSLGTGTFNEQFF
d_call: .; v_call: TRBV12-3/TRBV12-4; clone_size: .; j_call: TRBJ2-1; cdr3_nt: TGTGCCAGCAGCAAAGGAGCCAATGAGCAGTTCTTC; cdr3_aa: CASSKGANEQFF
d_call: .; v_call: TRBV6-1; clone_size: .; j_call: TRBJ1-5; cdr3_nt: TGTGCCAGCAGTGAACAGGGTAATCAGCCCCAGCATTTT; cdr3_aa: CASSEQGNQPQHF
d_call: .; v_call: TRBV7-8; clone_size: .; j_call: TRBJ2-5; cdr3_nt: TGTGCCAGCATACGGCAGCGCTCACAAGAGACCCAGTACTTC; cdr3_aa: CASIRQRSQETQYF
d_call: TRBD2; v_call: TRBV18; clone_size: .; j_call: TRBJ2-3; cdr3_nt: TGTGCCAGCTCACCACCCGTTATTAGCGGGCAAAGCACAGATACGCAGTATTTT; cdr3_aa: CASSPPVISGQSTDTQYF
d_call: .; v_call: TRBV5-4; clone_size: .; j_call: TRBJ1-1; cdr3_nt: TGTGCCAGCAGCTTGGTCGGCAGGACGAACACTGAAGCTTTCTTT; cdr3_aa: CASSLVGRTNTEAFF
d_call: .; v_call: TRBV7-8; clone_size: many; j_call: TRBJ2-7; cdr3_nt: TGTGCCAGCAGCTTACTGGGGGTACGTTACGAGCAGTACTTC; cdr3_aa: CASSLLGVRYEQYF
d_call: .; v_call: TRBV6-2/TRBV6-3; clone_size: .; j_call: TRBJ1-5; cdr3_nt: TGTGCCAGCAGACCCCGGGAAATGGGCAATCAGCCCCAGCATTTT; cdr3_aa: CASRPREMGNQPQHF
d_call: .; v_call: TRBV14; clone_size: .; j_call: TRBJ1-1; cdr3_nt: TGTGCCAGCAGCCAGGGTAAACTCGGGACGAAGGGGACTGAAGCTTTCTTT; cdr3_aa: CASSQGKLGTKGTEAFF
d_call: .; v_call: TRBV6-2/TRBV6-3; clone_size: .; j_call: TRBJ2-3; cdr3_nt: TGTGCCAGCAGTTACGGGAGCTACGCTAGCACAGATACGCAGTATTTT; cdr3_aa: CASSYGSYASTDTQYF
d_call: TRBD2; v_call: TRBV5-1; clone_size: few; j_call: TRBJ2-1; cdr3_nt: TGCGCCAGCAGCTTGGGGCGGGGGGCAAATGAGCAGTTCTTC; cdr3_aa: CASSLGRGANEQFF
d_call: TRBD2; v_call: TRBV24-1; clone_size: few; j_call: TRBJ2-4; cdr3_nt: TGTGCCACCAGTGATCTCCCCCGGCGTCTAGCGGGGAATAAAAACATTCAGTACTTC; cdr3_aa: CATSDLPRRLAGNKNIQYF
d_call: .; v_call: TRBV10-3; clone_size: few; j_call: TRBJ2-4; cdr3_nt: TGTGCCATCAGTGATAGTGGACGACGTCACAAAAACATTCAGTACTTC; cdr3_aa: CAISDSGRRHKNIQYF
d_call: TRBD2; v_call: TRBV20-1; clone_size: .; j_call: TRBJ2-3; cdr3_nt: TGCAGTGCCAACTCCGGGACTAGCGGGAGTACAGATACGCAGTATTTT; cdr3_aa: CSANSGTSGSTDTQYF
d_call: .; v_call: TRBV7-3; clone_size: few; j_call: TRBJ2-2; cdr3_nt: TGTGCCAGCAGCCCCCCTACAGGGTCGGGCACCGGGGAGCTGTTTTTT; cdr3_aa: CASSPPTGSGTGELFF
d_call: TRBD1; v_call: TRBV12-3/TRBV12-4; clone_size: many; j_call: TRBJ2-7; cdr3_nt: TGTGCCAGCAGTGCTATATATATCGGGACAGTCTCCTACGAGCAGTACTTC; cdr3_aa: CASSAIYIGTVSYEQYF
d_call: .; v_call: TRBV7-9; clone_size: .; j_call: TRBJ1-1; cdr3_nt: TGTGCCAGCAGCCGAGGACTGGATAATGAAGCTTTCTTT; cdr3_aa: CASSRGLDNEAFF
d_call: TRBD1; v_call: TRBV6-5; clone_size: few; j_call: TRBJ2-3; cdr3_nt: TGTGCCAGCAGTTACTCGTGGACAGGTGGGGCAGATACGCAGTATTTT; cdr3_aa: CASSYSWTGGADTQYF